This TCR beta chain was documented in a study of blood T cell repertoires in COVID-19. Whole-study context: COVID-19 samples, acute and convalescent, were from the United States, Italy and Spain. T cells, B-cell-depleted T cells, or PBMCs supplied cDNA or gDNA.

The ends lost 4 bases at V and 6 bases at J; junction bases unmatched: 12. The germline V gene encodes CDR1 MGHRA and CDR2 YSYEKL. The CDR3 extends over 15 amino acids. There are a few counts of this clone. Per the study methods: Amplification with reference gene primers provided the estimates of nucleated cell counts. TCRdb keeps only in-frame clones here, not all; method: immunoSEQ multiplex PCR. The V and J calls and clone size are taken from that table; D and trimming were inferred from the DNA. In the table there are tens of thousands of clones, over 80% of which are singletons. The TCR sequence derives from a man older than 75 with active or convalescent COVID-19. The sequencing input was peripheral blood. The chain links TRBV4-1 to TRBJ2-7; the match to TRBD1 covers 7 bases. CDR3 region: CASSRTGTASGEQYF. CDR3 DNA: TGCGCCAGCAGCCGCACCGGGACAGCGTCCGGCGAGCAGTACTTC.